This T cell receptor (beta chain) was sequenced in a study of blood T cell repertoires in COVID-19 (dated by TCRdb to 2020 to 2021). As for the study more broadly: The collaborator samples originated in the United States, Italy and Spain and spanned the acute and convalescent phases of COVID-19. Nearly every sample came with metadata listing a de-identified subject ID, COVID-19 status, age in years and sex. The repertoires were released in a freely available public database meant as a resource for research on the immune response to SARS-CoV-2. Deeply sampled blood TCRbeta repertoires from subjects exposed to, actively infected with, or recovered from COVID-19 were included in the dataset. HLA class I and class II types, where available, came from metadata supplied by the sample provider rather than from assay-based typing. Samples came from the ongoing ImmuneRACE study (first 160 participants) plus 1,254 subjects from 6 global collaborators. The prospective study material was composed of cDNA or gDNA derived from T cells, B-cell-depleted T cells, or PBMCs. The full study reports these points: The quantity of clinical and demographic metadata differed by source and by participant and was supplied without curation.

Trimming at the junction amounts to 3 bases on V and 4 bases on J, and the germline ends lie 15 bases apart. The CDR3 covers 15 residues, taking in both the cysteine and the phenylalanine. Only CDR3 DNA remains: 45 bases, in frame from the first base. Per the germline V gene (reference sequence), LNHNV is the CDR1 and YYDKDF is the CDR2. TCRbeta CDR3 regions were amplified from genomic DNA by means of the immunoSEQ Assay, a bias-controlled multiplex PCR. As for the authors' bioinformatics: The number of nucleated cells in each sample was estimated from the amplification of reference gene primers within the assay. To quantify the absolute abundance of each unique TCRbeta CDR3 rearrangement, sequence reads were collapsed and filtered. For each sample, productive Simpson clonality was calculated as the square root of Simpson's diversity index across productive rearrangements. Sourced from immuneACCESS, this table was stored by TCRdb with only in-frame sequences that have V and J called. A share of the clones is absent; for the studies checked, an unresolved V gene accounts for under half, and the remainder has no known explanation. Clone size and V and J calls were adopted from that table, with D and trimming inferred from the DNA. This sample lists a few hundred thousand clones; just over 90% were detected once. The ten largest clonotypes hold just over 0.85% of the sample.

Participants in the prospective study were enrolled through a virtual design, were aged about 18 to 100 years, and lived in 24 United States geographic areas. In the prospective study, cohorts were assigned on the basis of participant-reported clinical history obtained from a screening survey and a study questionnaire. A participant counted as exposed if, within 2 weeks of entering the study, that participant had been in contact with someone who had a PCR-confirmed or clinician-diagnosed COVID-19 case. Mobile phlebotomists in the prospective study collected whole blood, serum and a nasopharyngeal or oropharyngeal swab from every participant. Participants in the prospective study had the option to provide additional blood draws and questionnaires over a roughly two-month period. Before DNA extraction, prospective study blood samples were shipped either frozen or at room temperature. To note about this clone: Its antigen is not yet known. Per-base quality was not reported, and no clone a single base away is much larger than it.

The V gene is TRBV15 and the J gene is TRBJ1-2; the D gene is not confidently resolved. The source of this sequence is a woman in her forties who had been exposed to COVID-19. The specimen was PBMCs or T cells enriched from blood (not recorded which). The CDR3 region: CATSRGGGERYGYTF. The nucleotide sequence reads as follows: TGTGCCACCAGCAGGGGAGGTGGAGAGCGCTATGGCTACACCTTC.